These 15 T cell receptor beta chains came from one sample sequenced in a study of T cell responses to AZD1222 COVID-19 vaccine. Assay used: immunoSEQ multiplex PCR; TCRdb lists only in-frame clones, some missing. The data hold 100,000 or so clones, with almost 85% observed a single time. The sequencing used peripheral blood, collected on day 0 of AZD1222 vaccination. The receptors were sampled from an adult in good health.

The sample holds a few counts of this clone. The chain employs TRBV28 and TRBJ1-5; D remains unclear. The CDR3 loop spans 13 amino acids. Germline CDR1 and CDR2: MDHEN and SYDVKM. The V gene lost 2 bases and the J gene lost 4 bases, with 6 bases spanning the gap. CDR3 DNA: TGTGCCAGCAGTTTAAGGGCAAATCAGCCCCAGCATTTT. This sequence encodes CASSLRANQPQHF.

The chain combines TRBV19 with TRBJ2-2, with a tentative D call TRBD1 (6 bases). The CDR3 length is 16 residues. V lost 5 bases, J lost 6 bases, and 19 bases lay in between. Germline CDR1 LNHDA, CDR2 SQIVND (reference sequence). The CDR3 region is CASSLTPWTVPGELFF. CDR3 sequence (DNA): TGTGCCAGTAGTCTTACCCCGTGGACAGTCCCCGGGGAGCTGTTTTTT.

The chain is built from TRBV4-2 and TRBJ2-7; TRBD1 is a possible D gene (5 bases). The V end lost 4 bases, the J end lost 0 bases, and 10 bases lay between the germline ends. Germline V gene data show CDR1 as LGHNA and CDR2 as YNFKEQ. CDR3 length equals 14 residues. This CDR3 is CASSLRTSSYEQYF. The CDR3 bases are TGTGCCAGCAGCCTACGGACAAGCTCCTACGAGCAGTACTTC.

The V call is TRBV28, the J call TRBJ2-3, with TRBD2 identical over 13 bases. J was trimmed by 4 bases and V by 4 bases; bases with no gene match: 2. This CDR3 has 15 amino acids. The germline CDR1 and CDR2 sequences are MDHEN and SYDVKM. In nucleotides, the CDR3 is TGTGCCAGCAGTTCGACTAGCGGGAGGCCAGATACGCAGTATTTT. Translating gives CASSSTSGRPDTQYF. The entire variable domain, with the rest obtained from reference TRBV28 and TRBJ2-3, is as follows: DVKVTQSSRYLVKRTGEKVFLECVQDMDHENMFWYRQDPGLGLRLIYFSYDVKMKEKGDIPEGYSVSREKKERFSLILESASTNQTSMYLCASSSTSGRPDTQYFGPGTRLTVL.

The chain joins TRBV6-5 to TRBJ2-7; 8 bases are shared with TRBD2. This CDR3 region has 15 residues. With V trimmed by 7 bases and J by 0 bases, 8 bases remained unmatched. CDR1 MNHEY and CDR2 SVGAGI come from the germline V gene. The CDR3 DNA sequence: TGTGCCAGCACCAATACCGGGGGGGGCTCCTACGAGCAGTACTTC. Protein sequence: CASTNTGGGSYEQYF.

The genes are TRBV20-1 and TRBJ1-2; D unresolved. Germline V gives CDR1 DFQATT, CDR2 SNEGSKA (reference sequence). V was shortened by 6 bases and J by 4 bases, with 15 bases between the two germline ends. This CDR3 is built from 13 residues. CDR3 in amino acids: CSASALAPYGYTF. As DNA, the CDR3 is TGCAGTGCCAGTGCCCTCGCCCCCTATGGCTACACCTTC.

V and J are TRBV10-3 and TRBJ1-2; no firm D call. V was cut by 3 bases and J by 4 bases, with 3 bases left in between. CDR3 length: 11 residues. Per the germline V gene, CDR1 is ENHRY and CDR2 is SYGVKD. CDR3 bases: TGTGCCATCAGTGAATCCTATGGCTACACCTTC. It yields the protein CAISESYGYTF.

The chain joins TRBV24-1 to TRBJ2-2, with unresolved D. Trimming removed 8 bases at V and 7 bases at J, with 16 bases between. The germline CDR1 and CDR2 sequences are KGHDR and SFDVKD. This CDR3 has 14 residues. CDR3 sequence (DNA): TGTGCCACCAAAAGCTCCCACGAGAGCGGGGAGCTGTTTTTT. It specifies CATKSSHESGELFF.

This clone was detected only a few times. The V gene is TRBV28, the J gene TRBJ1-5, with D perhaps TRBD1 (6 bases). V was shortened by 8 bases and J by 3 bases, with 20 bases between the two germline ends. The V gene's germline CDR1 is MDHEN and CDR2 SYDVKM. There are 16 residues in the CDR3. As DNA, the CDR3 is TGTGCCAGCCTAGGGGGGGGTGCGGGGGCCAATCAGCCCCAGCATTTT. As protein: CASLGGGAGANQPQHF.

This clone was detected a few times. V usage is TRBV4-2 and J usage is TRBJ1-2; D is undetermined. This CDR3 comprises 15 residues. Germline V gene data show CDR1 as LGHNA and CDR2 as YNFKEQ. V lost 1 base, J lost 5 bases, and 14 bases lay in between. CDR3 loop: CASSQGVQERYGYTF. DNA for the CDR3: TGTGCCAGCAGCCAAGGGGTCCAGGAGAGGTATGGCTACACCTTC.

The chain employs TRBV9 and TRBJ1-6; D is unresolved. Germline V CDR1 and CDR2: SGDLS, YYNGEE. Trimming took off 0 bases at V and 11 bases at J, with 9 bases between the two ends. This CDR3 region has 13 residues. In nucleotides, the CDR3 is TGTGCCAGCAGCGTAGGAGTTTTGACACCCCTCCACTTT. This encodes CASSVGVLTPLHF.

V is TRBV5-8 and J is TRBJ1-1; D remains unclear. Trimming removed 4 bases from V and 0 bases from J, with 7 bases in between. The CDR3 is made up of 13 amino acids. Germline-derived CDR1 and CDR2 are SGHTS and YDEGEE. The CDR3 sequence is CASSIGLNTEAFF. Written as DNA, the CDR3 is TGTGCCAGCAGCATTGGACTGAACACTGAAGCTTTCTTT.

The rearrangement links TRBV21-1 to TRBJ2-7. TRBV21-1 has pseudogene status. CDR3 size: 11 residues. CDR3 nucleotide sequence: TGTGCCAGCAGGAAACCCTACGAGCAGTACTTC. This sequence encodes CASRKPYEQYF.

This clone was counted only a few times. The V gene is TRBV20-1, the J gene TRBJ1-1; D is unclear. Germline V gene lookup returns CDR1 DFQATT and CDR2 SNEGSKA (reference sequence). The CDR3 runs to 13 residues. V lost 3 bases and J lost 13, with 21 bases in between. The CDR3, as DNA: TGCAGTGCTAGTAGTGGAGCCTTTATGAGTGGTTTCTTT. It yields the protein CSASSGAFMSGFF.

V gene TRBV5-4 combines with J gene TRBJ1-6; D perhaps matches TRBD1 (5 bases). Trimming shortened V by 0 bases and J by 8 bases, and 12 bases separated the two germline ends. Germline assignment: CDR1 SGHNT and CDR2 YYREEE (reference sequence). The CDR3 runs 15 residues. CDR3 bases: TGTGCCAGCAGCTTGGAGCTAGGGGCGTATTCACCCCTCCACTTT. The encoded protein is CASSLELGAYSPLHF.